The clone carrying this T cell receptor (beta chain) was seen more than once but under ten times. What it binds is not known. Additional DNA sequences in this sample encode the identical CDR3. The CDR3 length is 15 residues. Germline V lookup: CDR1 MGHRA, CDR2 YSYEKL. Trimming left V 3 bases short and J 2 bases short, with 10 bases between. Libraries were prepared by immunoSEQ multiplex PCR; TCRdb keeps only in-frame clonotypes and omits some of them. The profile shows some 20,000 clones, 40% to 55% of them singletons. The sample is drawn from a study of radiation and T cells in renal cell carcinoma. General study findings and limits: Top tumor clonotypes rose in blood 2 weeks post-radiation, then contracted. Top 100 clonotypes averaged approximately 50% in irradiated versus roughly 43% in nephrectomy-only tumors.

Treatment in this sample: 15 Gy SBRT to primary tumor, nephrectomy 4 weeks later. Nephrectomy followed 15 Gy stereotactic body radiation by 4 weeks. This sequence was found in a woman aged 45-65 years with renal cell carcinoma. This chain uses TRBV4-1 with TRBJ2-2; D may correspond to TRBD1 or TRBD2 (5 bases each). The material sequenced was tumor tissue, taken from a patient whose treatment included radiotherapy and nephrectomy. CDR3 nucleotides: TGCGCCAGCAGCCACCCCGGGGCCAACACCGGGGAGCTGTTTTTT. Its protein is CASSHPGANTGELFF.